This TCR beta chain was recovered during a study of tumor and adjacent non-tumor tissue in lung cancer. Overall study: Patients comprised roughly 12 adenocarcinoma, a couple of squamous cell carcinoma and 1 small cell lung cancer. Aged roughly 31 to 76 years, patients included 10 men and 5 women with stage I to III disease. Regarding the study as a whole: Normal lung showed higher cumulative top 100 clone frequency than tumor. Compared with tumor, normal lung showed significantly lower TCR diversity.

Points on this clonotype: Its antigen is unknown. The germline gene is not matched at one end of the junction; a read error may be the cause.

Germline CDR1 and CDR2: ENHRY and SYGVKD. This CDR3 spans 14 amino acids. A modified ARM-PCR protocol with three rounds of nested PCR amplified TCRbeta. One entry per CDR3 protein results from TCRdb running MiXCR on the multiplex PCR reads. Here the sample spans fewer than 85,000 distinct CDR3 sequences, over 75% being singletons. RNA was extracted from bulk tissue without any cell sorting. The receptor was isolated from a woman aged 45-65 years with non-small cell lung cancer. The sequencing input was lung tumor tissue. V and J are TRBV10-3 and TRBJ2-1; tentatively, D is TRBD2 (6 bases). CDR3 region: CAISETGELKEQFF. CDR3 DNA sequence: TGTGCCATCAGTGAGACGGGGGAGTTGAAAGAGCAATTCTTC.